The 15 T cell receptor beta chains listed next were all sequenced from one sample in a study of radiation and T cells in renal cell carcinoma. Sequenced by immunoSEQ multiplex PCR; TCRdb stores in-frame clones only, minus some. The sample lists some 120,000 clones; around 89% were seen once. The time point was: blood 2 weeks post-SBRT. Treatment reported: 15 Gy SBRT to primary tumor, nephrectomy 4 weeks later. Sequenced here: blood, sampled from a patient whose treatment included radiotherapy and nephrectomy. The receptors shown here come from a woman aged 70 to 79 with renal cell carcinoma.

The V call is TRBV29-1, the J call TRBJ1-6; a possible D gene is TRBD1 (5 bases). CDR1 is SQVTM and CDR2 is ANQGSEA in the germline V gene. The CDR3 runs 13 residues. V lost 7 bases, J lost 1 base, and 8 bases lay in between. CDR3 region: CSGRQSYNSPLHF. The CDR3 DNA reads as TGCAGCGGGCGACAGTCCTATAATTCACCCCTCCACTTT.

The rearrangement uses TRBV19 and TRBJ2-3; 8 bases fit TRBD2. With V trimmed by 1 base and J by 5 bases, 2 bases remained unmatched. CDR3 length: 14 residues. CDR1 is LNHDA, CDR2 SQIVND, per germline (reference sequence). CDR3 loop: CASSIVLAGDTQYF. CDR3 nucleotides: TGTGCCAGTAGTATAGTGCTAGCGGGAGATACGCAGTATTTT.

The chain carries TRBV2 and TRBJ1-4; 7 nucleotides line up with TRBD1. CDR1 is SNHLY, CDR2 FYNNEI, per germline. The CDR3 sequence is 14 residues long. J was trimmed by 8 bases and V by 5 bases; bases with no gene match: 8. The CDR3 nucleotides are TGTGCCAGCAGTTCACAGGGGTTGAGGGAAAAACTGTTTTTT. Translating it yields CASSSQGLREKLFF. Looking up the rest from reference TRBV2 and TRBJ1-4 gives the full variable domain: EPEVTQTPSHQVTQMGQEVILRCVPISNHLYFYWYRQILGQKVEFLVSFYNNEISEKSEIFDDQFSVERPDGSNFTLKIRSTKLEDSAMYFCASSSQGLREKLFFGSGTQLSVL.

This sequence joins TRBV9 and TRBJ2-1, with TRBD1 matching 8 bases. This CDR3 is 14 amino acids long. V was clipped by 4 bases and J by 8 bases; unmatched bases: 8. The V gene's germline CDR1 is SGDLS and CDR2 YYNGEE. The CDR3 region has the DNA TGTGCCAGCAGCTCGGTGGACAGGGCCGATGAGCAGTTCTTC. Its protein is CASSSVDRADEQFF.

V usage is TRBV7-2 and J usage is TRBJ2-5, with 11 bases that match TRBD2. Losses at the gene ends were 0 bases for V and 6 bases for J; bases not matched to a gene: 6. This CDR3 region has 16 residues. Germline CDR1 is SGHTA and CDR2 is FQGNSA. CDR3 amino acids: CASSLALAGGPKTQYF. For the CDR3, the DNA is TGTGCCAGCAGCTTAGCTCTAGCGGGGGGTCCGAAGACCCAGTACTTC.

The CDR3 DNA sequence: TGTGCCAGCAGCATCGGACAGGGAAGCTATGGCTACACCTTC. Translating it yields CASSIGQGSYGYTF. This chain joins TRBV11-2 and TRBJ1-2; 8 nucleotides line up with TRBD1. V lost 5 bases and J lost 4; bases outside the gene matches: 6. CDR3 length: 14 residues. Germline CDR1 and CDR2: SGHAT and FQNNGV.

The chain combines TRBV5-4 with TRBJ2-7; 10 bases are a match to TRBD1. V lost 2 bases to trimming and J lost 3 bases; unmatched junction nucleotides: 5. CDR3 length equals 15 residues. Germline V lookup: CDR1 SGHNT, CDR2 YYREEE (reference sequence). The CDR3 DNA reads TGTGCCAGCAGCTTCCAGGGACAGGGGAACTACGAGCAGTACTTC. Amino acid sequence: CASSFQGQGNYEQYF. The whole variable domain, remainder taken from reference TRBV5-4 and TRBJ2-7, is ETGVTQSPTHLIKTRGQQVTLRCSSQSGHNTVSWYQQALGQGPQFIFQYYREEENGRGNFPPRFSGLQFPNYSSELNVNALELDDSALYLCASSFQGQGNYEQYFGPGTRLTVT.

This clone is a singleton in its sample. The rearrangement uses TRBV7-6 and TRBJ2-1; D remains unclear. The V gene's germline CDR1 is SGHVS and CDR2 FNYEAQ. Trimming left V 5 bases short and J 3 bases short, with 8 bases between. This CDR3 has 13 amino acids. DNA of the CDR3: TGTGCCAGCAGCAGGGTCGTCTACAATGAGCAGTTCTTC. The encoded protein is CASSRVVYNEQFF.

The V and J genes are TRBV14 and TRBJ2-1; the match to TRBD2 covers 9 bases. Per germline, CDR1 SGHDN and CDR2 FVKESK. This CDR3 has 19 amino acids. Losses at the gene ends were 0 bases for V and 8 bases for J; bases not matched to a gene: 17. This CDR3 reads CASSQDQRGSGGGGYEQFF. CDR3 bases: TGTGCCAGCAGCCAAGATCAGAGGGGTAGCGGGGGAGGAGGCTATGAGCAGTTCTTC.

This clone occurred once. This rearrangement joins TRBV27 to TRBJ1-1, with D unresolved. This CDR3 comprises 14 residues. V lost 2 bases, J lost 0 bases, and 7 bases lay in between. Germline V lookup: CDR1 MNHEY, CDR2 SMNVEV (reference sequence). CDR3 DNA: TGTGCCAGCAGTTTACGAGGATTGAACACTGAAGCTTTCTTT. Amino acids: CASSLRGLNTEAFF.

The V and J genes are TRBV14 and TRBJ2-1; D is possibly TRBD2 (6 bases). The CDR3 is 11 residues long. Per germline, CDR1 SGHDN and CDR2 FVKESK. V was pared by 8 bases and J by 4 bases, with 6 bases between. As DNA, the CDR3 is TGTGCCAGCGGGACTTACAATGAGCAGTTCTTC. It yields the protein CASGTYNEQFF.

CDR3 protein: CASSLAQDYGYTF. The CDR3 coding sequence is TGTGCCAGCAGCTTAGCCCAGGATTATGGCTACACCTTC. The V gene is TRBV7-9, the J gene TRBJ1-2; D gene ambiguous. With 0 bases removed from V and 5 bases from J, the gap between germline ends came to 7 bases. The V gene's germline CDR1 is SEHNR and CDR2 FQNEAQ (reference sequence). The CDR3 runs 13 residues.

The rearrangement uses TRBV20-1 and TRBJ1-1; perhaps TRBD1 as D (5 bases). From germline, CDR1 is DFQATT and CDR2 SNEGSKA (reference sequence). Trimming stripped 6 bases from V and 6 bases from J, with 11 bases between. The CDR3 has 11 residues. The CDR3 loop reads CSAKDSAEAFF. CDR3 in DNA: TGCAGTGCAAAAGACAGCGCTGAAGCTTTCTTT.

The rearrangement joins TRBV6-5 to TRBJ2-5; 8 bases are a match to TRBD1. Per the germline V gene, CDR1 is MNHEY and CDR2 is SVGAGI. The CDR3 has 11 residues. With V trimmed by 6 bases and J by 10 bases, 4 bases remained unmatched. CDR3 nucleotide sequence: TGTGCCAGCAGGACAGGGGTCGACCAGTACTTC. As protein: CASRTGVDQYF.

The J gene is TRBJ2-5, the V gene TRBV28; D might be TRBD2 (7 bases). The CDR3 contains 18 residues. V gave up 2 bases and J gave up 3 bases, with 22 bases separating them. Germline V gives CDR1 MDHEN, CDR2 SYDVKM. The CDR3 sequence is CASSLRLKGEGGEETQYF. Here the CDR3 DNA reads TGTGCCAGCAGTTTACGCCTTAAGGGTGAGGGGGGGGAAGAGACCCAGTACTTC.